What follows are 21 T cell receptor beta chains derived from one specimen sequenced in a study of T cell clones after liver transplantation (dated by TCRdb to between 2017 and 2020). Sample time point, as interpreted from the label and publication: pre-transplant. The method behind the library was the immunoSEQ multiplex PCR assay. Not all clones reach the TCRdb copy of this immuneACCESS table, which keeps in-frame sequences only. Checked studies attribute under half of the gap to unresolved V genes and leave the rest unexplained. This sample gives more than 5,000 clones in total; 81% of them show up just once. The ten most abundant clones make up about a third of the sample. Sequencing was performed on CD8+ T cells from blood, taken before liver transplant. These receptors originate from a human donor who received a liver transplant.

The chain employs TRBV7-9 and TRBJ1-1; D is ambiguous. This CDR3 contains 11 residues. V was pared by 4 bases and J by 6 bases, with 6 bases between. Germline loops: CDR1 SEHNR, CDR2 FQNEAQ (reference sequence). CDR3 region: CASSSVPEAFF. The DNA of the CDR3 is TGTGCCAGCAGCTCCGTGCCTGAAGCTTTCTTT.

The chain carries TRBV9 and TRBJ1-2; D may be TRBD1 (5 bases). CDR1 is SGDLS, CDR2 YYNGEE, per germline. Trimming shortened V by 0 bases and J by 3 bases, and 6 bases separated the two germline ends. The CDR3 covers 13 residues. CDR3 nucleotide sequence: TGTGCCAGCAGCGTAGGAGGGGACTATGGCTACACCTTC. Protein: CASSVGGDYGYTF.

The chain is built from TRBV15 and TRBJ2-4, with a tentative D call TRBD1 (6 bases). Germline assignment: CDR1 LNHNV and CDR2 YYDKDF (reference sequence). This CDR3 comprises 14 residues. The germline V and J ends were trimmed by 4 bases and 5 bases, with 12 bases remaining between them. CDR3 loop: CATSTGDTQNIQYF. The CDR3 DNA follows: TGTGCCACCAGCACCGGGGACACTCAAAACATTCAGTACTTC.

This clone was observed a single time. The rearrangement links TRBV13 to TRBJ2-6; D is perhaps TRBD1 (6 bases). The V end lost 6 bases, the J end lost 0 bases, and 15 bases lay between the germline ends. The CDR3 is 17 amino acids. The germline CDR1 and CDR2 sequences are PRHDT and FYEKMQ (reference sequence). CDR3 coding DNA: TGTGCCAGCAGTCTCGAGGGGGAGAACTCTGGGGCCAACGTCCTGACTTTC. It encodes CASSLEGENSGANVLTF.

The rearrangement links TRBV5-5 to TRBJ1-2; weak D call: TRBD1 (6 bases). The CDR3 runs to 15 residues. In germline, CDR1 is SGHKS, CDR2 YYEKEE (reference sequence). Between the trimmed V and J ends, which lost 2 bases and 0 bases, there was a span of 11 bases. The chain's CDR3 is CASSLGGGTNYGYTF. The CDR3 bases are TGTGCCAGCAGCTTAGGGGGAGGCACTAACTATGGCTACACCTTC.

The chain recombines TRBV15 with TRBJ2-7; D not certain. The CDR3 sequence is 13 residues long. Looked up from germline, CDR1 is LNHNV and CDR2 is YYDKDF (reference sequence). V was pared by 4 bases and J by 4 bases, with 11 bases between. The CDR3 DNA sequence: TGTGCCACCAGCAAGAACAGCAGATACGAGCAGTACTTC. As protein: CATSKNSRYEQYF.

J is TRBJ2-3 and V is TRBV12-5; TRBD2 agrees at 14 bases. V lost 1 base, J lost 5 bases, and 2 bases stayed unmatched. The CDR3 contains 16 residues. The germline V gene has CDR1 LGHNT and CDR2 FRNRAP. Written as DNA, the CDR3 is TGTGCTAGTGGTTTGGCCGGGACTAGCGGGAGAGATACGCAGTATTTT. This sequence encodes CASGLAGTSGRDTQYF. Variable domain in full (rest from reference TRBV12-5 and TRBJ2-3): DARVTQTPRHKVTEMGQEVTMRCQPILGHNTVFWYRQTMMQGLELLAYFRNRAPLDDSGMPKDRFSAEMPDATLATLKIQPSEPRDSAVYFCASGLAGTSGRDTQYFGPGTRLTVL.

The chain uses TRBV4-1 and TRBJ1-2; D might be TRBD1 (5 bases). Germline loops: CDR1 MGHRA, CDR2 YSYEKL. The germline V and J ends were trimmed by 4 bases and 4 bases, with 19 bases remaining between them. There are 16 residues in the CDR3. The CDR3 sequence: CASSPSGTGATYGYTF. Written as DNA, the CDR3 is TGCGCCAGCAGCCCATCCGGAACAGGAGCTACCTATGGCTACACCTTC.

The chain couples TRBV12-5 to TRBJ2-3; D tentatively reads TRBD1 or TRBD2 (7 bases each). The CDR3 contains 15 residues. Germline CDR1 LGHNT, CDR2 FRNRAP. V was pared by 7 bases and J by 2 bases, with 16 bases between. CDR3: CASALGGTVTDTQYF. The DNA of the CDR3 is TGTGCTAGTGCTCTCGGGGGGACAGTCACAGATACGCAGTATTTT.

The chain links TRBV7-2 to TRBJ1-6; unclear D gene. V was shortened by 1 base and J by 6 bases, with 13 bases between the two germline ends. The CDR3 contains 16 residues. Germline values: CDR1 SGHTA, CDR2 FQGNSA. The CDR3 protein is CASSLVPEPVNSPLHF. The CDR3 DNA reads as TGTGCCAGCAGCTTAGTCCCGGAGCCCGTTAATTCACCCCTCCACTTT.

The CDR3: CASAYGTGKNEQFF. In DNA form, the CDR3 reads TGTGCCAGCGCGTACGGTACAGGGAAGAATGAGCAGTTCTTC. The chain joins TRBV27 to TRBJ2-1; tentative D call: TRBD1 (6 bases). Trimming took 8 bases from V and 7 from J, leaving 18 bases between them. Per the germline V gene, CDR1 is MNHEY and CDR2 is SMNVEV (reference sequence). The CDR3 contains 14 residues.

This clone was seen more than once but under ten times. The chain employs TRBV7-9 and TRBJ2-7, with a tentative D call TRBD1 (7 bases). Trimming pared 7 bases from V and 5 bases from J, leaving 21 bases between. The CDR3 spans 15 residues. The germline V gene encodes CDR1 SEHNR and CDR2 FQNEAQ (reference sequence). This chain's CDR3 is CASIPEGRGVNEQYF. The CDR3 coding sequence is TGTGCCAGCATCCCAGAAGGCAGGGGGGTGAACGAGCAGTACTTC.

This rearrangement joins TRBV2 to TRBJ2-2; 9 nucleotides match TRBD1. Germline V CDR1 and CDR2: SNHLY, FYNNEI. V gave up 11 bases and J gave up 7 bases; unmatched junction bases: 8. This CDR3 contains 13 residues. CDR3 in amino acids: CALWDREGGELFF. The CDR3 DNA reads TGTGCCCTCTGGGACAGGGAAGGCGGGGAGCTGTTTTTT. Supplemented by reference TRBV2 and TRBJ2-2, the full variable domain reads EPEVTQTPSHQVTQMGQEVILRCVPISNHLYFYWYRQILGQKVEFLVSFYNNEISEKSEIFDDQFSVERPDGSNFTLKIRSTKLEDSAMYFCALWDREGGELFFGEGSRLTVL.

This rearrangement joins TRBV2 to TRBJ2-2; tentatively, D is TRBD1 (6 bases). This CDR3 spans 14 amino acids. The V gene's germline CDR1 is SNHLY and CDR2 FYNNEI. With 11 bases removed from V and 5 bases from J, the gap between germline ends came to 18 bases. CDR3 in DNA: TGTGCCCGACAGGCCTTTAAGGGGACCGGGGAGCTGTTTTTT. Translating it yields CARQAFKGTGELFF.

The chain uses TRBV5-6 and TRBJ1-1; D is ambiguous. Germline-derived CDR1 and CDR2 are SGHDT and YYEEEE. This CDR3 contains 13 residues. V was cut by 0 bases and J by 8 bases, with 11 bases left in between. This CDR3 is CASSLEETKEAFF. CDR3 coding DNA: TGTGCCAGCAGCTTGGAGGAGACGAAAGAAGCTTTCTTT.

The chain employs TRBV4-2 and TRBJ1-3; D not certain. The CDR3 runs to 14 residues. Germline V lookup: CDR1 LGHNA, CDR2 YNFKEQ. Between the trimmed V and J ends, which lost 4 bases and 1 base, there was a span of 8 bases. The CDR3 protein is CASSPTESGNTIYF. CDR3 nucleotides: TGTGCCAGCAGCCCCACGGAGTCTGGAAACACCATATATTTT.

The V call is TRBV7-9, the J call TRBJ1-1; 9 bases line up with TRBD1. J gave up 3 bases and V 5 bases, and 13 bases lay outside the gene matches. Looked up from germline, CDR1 is SEHNR and CDR2 is FQNEAQ (reference sequence). The CDR3 is made up of 17 amino acids. CDR3 region: CASSNAGQGTSDTEAFF. In nucleotides, the CDR3 is TGTGCCAGCAGCAATGCGGGACAGGGTACATCGGACACTGAAGCTTTCTTT.

V is TRBV6-1 and J is TRBJ2-5, with D perhaps being TRBD1 or TRBD2 (5 bases each). The CDR3 has 14 amino acids. CDR1 and CDR2 from the germline V gene are MNHNS and SASEGT. The V and J ends lost 8 bases and 4 bases respectively, with 17 bases between them. The CDR3 region has the DNA TGTGCCAGCCCCGGACTGGGGGAAACAGAGACCCAGTACTTC. It translates to CASPGLGETETQYF.

This rearrangement joins TRBV7-2 to TRBJ2-1, with 9 bases fitting TRBD2. Germline CDR1 SGHTA, CDR2 FQGNSA. V gave up 5 bases and J gave up 8 bases; unmatched junction bases: 7. The CDR3 is 14 residues long. The CDR3 coding sequence is TGTGCCAGCAGCCGGCGGGAGGGGCAGGATGAGCAGTTCTTC. It yields the protein CASSRREGQDEQFF.

This clone was detected once. V usage is TRBV7-2 and J usage is TRBJ2-3; 9 bases fit TRBD2. The CDR3 length is 18 residues. Trimming removed 0 bases from V and 4 bases from J; junction bases left unmatched: 11. CDR1 is SGHTA and CDR2 is FQGNSA in the germline V gene. DNA for the CDR3: TGTGCCAGCAGCTTAGCGCGGCTAGCGGGGACACAGGCAGATACGCAGTATTTT. Amino acids: CASSLARLAGTQADTQYF.

The chain links TRBV7-9 to TRBJ2-7; TRBD2 matches 10 bases. The CDR3 runs to 13 residues. V gave up 5 bases and J gave up 6 bases; unmatched junction bases: 4. Per the germline V gene, CDR1 is SEHNR and CDR2 is FQNEAQ (reference sequence). CDR3 DNA sequence: TGTGCCAGCAGCCAAGCGGGAGGGCCCGAGCAGTACTTC. Translating gives CASSQAGGPEQYF.